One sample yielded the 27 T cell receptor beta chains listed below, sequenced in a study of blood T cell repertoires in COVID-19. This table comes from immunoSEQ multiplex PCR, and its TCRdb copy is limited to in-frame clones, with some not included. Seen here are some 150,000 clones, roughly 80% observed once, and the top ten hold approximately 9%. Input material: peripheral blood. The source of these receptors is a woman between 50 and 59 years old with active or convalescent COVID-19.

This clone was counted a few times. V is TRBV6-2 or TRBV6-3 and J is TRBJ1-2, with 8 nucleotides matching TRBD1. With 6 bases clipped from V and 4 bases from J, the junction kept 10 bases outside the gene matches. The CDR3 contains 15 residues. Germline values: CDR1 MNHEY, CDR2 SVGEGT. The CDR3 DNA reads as TGTGCCAGCAGCCTCGACAGGGGAGCACTCTATGGCTACACCTTC. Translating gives CASSLDRGALYGYTF.

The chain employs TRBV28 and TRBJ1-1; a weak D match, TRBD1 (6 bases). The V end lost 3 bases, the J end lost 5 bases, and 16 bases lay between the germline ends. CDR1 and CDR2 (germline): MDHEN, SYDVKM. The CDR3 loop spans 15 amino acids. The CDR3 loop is CASSFGVVQGTEAFF. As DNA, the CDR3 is TGTGCCAGCAGTTTTGGAGTGGTACAGGGAACTGAAGCTTTCTTT.

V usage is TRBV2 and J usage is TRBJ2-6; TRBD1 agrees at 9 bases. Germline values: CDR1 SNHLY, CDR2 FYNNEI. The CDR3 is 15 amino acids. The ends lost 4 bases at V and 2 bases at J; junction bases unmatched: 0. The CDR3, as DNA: TGTGCCAGCAGTGGACAGGGGGCTGGGGCCAACGTCCTGACTTTC. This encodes CASSGQGAGANVLTF.

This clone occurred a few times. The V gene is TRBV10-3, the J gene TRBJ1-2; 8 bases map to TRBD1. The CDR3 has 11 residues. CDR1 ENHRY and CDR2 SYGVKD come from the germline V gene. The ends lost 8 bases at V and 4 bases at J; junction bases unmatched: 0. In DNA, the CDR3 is TGTGCCATCGGGACAGGCTATGGCTACACCTTC. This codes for CAIGTGYGYTF.

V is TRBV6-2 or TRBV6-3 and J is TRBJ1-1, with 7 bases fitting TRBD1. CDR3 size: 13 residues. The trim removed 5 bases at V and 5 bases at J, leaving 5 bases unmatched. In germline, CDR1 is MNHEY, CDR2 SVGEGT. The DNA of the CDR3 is TGTGCCAGCAGTGAGGGGGCTGGGACTGAAGCTTTCTTT. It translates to CASSEGAGTEAFF.

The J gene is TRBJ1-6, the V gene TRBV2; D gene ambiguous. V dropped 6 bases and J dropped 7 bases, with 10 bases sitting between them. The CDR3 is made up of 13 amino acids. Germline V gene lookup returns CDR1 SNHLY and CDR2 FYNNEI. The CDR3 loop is CASRGVENSPLHF. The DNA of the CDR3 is TGTGCCAGCAGGGGAGTAGAAAATTCACCCCTCCACTTT.

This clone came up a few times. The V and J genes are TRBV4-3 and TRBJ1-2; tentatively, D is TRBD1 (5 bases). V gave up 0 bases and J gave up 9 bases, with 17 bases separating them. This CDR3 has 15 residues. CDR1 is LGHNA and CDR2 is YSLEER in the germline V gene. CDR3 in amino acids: CASSQDRGRLGRYTF. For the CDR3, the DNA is TGCGCCAGCAGCCAAGATCGGGGCAGACTAGGGCGCTACACCTTC.

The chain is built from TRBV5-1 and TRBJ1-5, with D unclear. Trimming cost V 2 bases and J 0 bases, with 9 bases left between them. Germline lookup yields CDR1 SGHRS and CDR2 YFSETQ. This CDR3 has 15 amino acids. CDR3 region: CASSFGRDSNQPQHF. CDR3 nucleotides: TGCGCCAGCAGCTTCGGACGGGATAGCAATCAGCCCCAGCATTTT.

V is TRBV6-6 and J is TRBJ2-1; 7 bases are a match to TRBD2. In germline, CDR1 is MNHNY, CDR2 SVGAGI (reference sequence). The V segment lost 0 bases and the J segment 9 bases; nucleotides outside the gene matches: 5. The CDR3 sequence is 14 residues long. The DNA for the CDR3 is TGTGCCAGCAGTTACTCCGAAGGGGAGGGTGAGCAGTTCTTC. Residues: CASSYSEGEGEQFF.

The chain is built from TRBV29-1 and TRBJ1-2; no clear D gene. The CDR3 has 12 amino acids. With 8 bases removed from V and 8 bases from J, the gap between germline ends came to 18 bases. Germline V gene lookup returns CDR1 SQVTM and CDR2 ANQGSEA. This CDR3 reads CSPYRSPEGYTF. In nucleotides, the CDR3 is TGCAGCCCCTACCGGTCCCCTGAGGGCTACACCTTC. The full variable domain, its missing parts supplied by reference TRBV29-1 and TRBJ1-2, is SAVISQKPSRDICQRGTSLTIQCQVDSQVTMMFWYRQQPGQSLTLIATANQGSEATYESGFVIDKFPISRPNLTFSTLTVSNMSPEDSSIYLCSPYRSPEGYTFGSGTRLTVV.

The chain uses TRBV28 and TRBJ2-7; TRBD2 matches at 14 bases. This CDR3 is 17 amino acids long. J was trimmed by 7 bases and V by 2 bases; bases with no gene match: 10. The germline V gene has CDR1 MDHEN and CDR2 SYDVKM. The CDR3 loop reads CASSLSTGLAGGPEQYF. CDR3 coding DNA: TGTGCCAGCAGTTTAAGTACTGGACTAGCGGGAGGACCGGAGCAGTACTTC. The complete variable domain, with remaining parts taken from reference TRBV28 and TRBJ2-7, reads DVKVTQSSRYLVKRTGEKVFLECVQDMDHENMFWYRQDPGLGLRLIYFSYDVKMKEKGDIPEGYSVSREKKERFSLILESASTNQTSMYLCASSLSTGLAGGPEQYFGPGTRLTVT.

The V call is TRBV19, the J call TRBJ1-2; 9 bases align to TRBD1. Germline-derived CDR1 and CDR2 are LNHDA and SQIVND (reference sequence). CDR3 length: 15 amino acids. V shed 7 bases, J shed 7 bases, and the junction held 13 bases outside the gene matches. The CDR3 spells CASTLRSGTGSGYTF. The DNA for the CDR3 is TGTGCCAGTACCCTCCGGTCCGGGACAGGGAGTGGCTACACCTTC. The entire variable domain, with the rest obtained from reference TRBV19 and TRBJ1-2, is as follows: DGGITQSPKYLFRKEGQNVTLSCEQNLNHDAMYWYRQDPGQGLRLIYYSQIVNDFQKGDIAEGYSVSREKKESFPLTVTSAQKNPTAFYLCASTLRSGTGSGYTFGSGTRLTVV.

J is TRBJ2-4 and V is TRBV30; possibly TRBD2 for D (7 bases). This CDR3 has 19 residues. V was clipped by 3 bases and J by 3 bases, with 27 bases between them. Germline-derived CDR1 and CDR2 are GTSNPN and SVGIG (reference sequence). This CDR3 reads CAWRIEGLFKGGGKNIQYF. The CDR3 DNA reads TGTGCCTGGAGGATCGAAGGCCTTTTCAAGGGAGGGGGCAAAAACATTCAGTACTTC.

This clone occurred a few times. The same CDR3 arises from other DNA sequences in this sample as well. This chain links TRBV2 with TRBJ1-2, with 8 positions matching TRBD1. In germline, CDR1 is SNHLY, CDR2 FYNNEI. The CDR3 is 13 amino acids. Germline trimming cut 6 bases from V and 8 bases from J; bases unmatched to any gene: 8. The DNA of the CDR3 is TGTGCCAGCAGACGCGACAGGGGCGGAGGCTACACCTTC. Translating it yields CASRRDRGGGYTF.

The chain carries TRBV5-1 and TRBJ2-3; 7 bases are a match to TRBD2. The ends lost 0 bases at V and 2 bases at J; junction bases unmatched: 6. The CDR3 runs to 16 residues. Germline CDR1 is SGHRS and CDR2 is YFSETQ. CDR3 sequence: CASSLDSGPSTDTQYF. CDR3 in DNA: TGCGCCAGCAGCTTGGATAGCGGGCCTTCCACAGATACGCAGTATTTT.

This CDR3 reads CSVEEVVRGKLFF. CDR3 coding DNA: TGCAGCGTTGAAGAGGTAGTAAGAGGGAAACTGTTTTTT. V and J are TRBV29-1 and TRBJ1-4; D is unresolved. The ends were cut back, 0 bases at V and 11 bases at J, with 13 bases in the middle. Germline V gene sequence: CDR1 SQVTM, CDR2 ANQGSEA. The length of the CDR3 is 13 residues.

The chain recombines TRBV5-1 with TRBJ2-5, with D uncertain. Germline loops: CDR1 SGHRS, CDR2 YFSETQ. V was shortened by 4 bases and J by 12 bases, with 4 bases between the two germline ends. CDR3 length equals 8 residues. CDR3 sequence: CASSPEYF. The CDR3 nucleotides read TGCGCCAGCAGCCCAGAGTACTTC.

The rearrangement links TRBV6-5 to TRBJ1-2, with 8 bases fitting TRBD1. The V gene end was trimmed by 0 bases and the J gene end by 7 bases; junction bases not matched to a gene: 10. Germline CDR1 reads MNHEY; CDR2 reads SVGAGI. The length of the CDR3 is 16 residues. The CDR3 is CASSYSSGQGGIGYTF. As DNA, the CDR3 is TGTGCCAGCAGTTACTCGTCCGGACAGGGTGGGATTGGCTACACCTTC.

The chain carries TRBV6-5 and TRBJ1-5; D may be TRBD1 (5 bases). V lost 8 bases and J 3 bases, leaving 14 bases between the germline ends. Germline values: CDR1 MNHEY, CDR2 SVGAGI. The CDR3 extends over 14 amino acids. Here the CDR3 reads CASSPAGLNQPQHF. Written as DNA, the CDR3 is TGTGCCAGCTCCCCTGCAGGGCTCAATCAGCCCCAGCATTTT.

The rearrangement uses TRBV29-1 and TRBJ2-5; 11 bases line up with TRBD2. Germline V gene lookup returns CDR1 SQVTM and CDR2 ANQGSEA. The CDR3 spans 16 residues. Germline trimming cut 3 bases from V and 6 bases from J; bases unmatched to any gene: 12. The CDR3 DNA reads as TGCAGCGTTGACCGACCCACTAGCGGGAGAGGGAAGACCCAGTACTTC. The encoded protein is CSVDRPTSGRGKTQYF.

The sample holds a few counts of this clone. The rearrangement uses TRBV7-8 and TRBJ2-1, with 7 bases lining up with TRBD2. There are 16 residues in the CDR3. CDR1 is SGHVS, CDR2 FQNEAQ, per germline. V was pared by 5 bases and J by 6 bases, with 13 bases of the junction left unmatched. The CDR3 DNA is TGTGCCAGCAGCCAAACCCCCGGGGGGACGGCCAATGAGCAGTTCTTC. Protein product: CASSQTPGGTANEQFF.

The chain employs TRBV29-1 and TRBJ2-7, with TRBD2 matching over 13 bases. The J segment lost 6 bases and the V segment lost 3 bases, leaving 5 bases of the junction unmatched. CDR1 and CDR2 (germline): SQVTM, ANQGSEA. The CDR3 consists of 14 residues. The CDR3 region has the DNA TGCAGCGTTGAGACAACTAGCGGGAGGGGCGAGCAGTACTTC. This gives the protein CSVETTSGRGEQYF.

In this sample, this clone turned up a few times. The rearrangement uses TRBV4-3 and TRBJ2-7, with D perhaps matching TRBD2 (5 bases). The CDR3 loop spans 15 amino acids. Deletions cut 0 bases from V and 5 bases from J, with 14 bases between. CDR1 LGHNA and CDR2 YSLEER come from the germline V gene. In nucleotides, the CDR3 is TGCGCCAGCAGCCAAGATCTAGGGCTAGCCGACGAGCAGTACTTC. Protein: CASSQDLGLADEQYF.

The CDR3 loop is CASSPTGTGVYGYTF. The CDR3, as DNA: TGTGCCAGCAGCCCCACCGGGACAGGGGTCTATGGCTACACCTTC. The rearrangement joins TRBV5-6 to TRBJ1-2, with 10 positions matching TRBD1. Trimming cost V 4 bases and J 4 bases; bases outside gene matches: 7. Germline V gene sequence: CDR1 SGHDT, CDR2 YYEEEE. The CDR3 is made up of 15 amino acids.

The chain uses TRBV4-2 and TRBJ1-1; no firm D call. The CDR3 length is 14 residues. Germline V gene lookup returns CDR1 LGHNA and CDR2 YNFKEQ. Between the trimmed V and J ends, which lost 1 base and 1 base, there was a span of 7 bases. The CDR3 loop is CASSQGPQNTEAFF. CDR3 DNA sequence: TGTGCCAGCAGCCAAGGTCCCCAGAACACTGAAGCTTTCTTT.

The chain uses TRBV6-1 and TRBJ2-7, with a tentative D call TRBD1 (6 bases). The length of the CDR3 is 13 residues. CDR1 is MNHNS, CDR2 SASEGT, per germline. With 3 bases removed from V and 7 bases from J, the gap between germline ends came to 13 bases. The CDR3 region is CASSEDSFGEQYF. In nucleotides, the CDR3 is TGTGCCAGCAGTGAGGACAGTTTCGGAGAGCAGTACTTC.

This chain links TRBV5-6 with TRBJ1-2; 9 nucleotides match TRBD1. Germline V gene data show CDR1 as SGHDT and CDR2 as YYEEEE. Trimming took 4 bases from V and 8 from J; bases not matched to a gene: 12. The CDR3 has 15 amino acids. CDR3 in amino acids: CASSPRTGAVEGYTF. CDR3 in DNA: TGTGCCAGCAGCCCGCGGACAGGGGCAGTGGAAGGCTACACCTTC.